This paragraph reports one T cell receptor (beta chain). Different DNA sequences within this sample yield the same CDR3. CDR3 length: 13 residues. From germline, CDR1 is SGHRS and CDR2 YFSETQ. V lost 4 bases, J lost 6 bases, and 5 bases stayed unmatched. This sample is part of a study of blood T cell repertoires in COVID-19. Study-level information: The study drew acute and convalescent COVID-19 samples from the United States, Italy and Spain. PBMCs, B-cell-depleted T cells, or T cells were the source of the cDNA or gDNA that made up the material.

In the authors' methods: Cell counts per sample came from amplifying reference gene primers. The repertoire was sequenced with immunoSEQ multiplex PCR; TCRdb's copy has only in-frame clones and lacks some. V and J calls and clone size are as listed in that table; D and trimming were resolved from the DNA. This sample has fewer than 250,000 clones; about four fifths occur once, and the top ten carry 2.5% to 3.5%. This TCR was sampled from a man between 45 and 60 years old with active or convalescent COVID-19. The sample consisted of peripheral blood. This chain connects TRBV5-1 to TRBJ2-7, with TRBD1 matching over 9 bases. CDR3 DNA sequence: TGCGCCAGCAGCCCGGGACAGGGAGGCGAGCAGTACTTC. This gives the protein CASSPGQGGEQYF.